This TCR beta chain was sequenced for a study of Graves' ophthalmopathy and Graves' hyperthyroidism. This clonotype was detected many times. As the template, RNA transcripts were used to amplify TCR beta CDR3 regions. First-round RT-PCR employed HTBI primers, with a second-round multiplex PCR after it. MiXCR, applied by TCRdb to the multiplex PCR reads, yields one record per CDR3 protein. The data contain about 590,000 distinct CDR3 sequences, about 40% of them seen just once; the ten biggest clones take up about 4%. CDR3 size: 15 residues. V lost 5 bases to trimming and J lost 14 bases, with 24 bases between them. Germline V lookup: CDR1 SGHVS, CDR2 FQNEAQ.

Source material: peripheral blood or thyroid tissue (not recorded which). The chain couples TRBV7-8 to TRBJ1-4; possible D gene TRBD1, 5 bases. The origin of this receptor is an adult man with Graves' hyperthyroidism. CDR3 DNA: TGTGCCAGCAGCCGTACGACAGTCGAGCCTTTCGGTCTGTTTTTT. This gives the protein CASSRTTVEPFGLFF. The variable domain in full, completed from reference TRBV7-8 and TRBJ1-4, reads GAGVSQSPRYKVAKRGQDVALRCDPISGHVSLFWYQQALGQGPEFLTYFQNEAQLDKSGLPSDRFFAERPEGSVSTLKIQRTQQEDSAVYLCASSRTTVEPFGLFFGSGTQLSVL.